The 22 T cell receptor beta chains presented below share a single source sample, sequenced in a study of blood T cell repertoires in COVID-19. This table comes from immunoSEQ multiplex PCR, and its TCRdb copy is limited to in-frame clones, with some not included. This repertoire shows some 150,000 clones, 76% found once; its top ten account for 3.5% to 4.5%. Sequencing used peripheral blood. The receptors stem from a man in his sixties with acute or convalescent COVID-19.

In its sample, this clone was seen once. This sequence joins TRBV5-4 and TRBJ2-6; TRBD1 matches 8 bases. CDR1 is SGHNT and CDR2 is YYREEE in the germline V gene (reference sequence). This CDR3 spans 16 amino acids. The V and J ends lost 1 base and 4 bases, in that order; junction bases with no gene match: 4. CDR3 in DNA: TGTGCCAGCAGCTTGTCACAGGGGGGAGGGGCCAACGTCCTGACTTTC. It specifies CASSLSQGGGANVLTF.

With respect to this clone: Other DNA sequences in the sample encode the same CDR3. V gene TRBV6-4 combines with J gene TRBJ1-1; perhaps TRBD1 as D (6 bases). The CDR3 spans 13 residues. Trimming pared 4 bases from V and 1 base from J, leaving 7 bases between. The V gene's germline CDR1 is MRHNA and CDR2 SNTAGT. CDR3 coding DNA: TGTGCCAGCAGTGTGGGGGCGAACACTGAAGCTTTCTTT. As protein: CASSVGANTEAFF.

The gene calls are TRBV27 and TRBJ2-7; D perhaps matches TRBD2 (6 bases). V dropped 5 bases and J dropped 0 bases, with 14 bases sitting between them. Germline values: CDR1 MNHEY, CDR2 SMNVEV (reference sequence). This CDR3 has 15 residues. Here the CDR3 reads CASSPFERVSYEQYF. The CDR3 DNA follows: TGTGCCAGCAGTCCTTTCGAGCGGGTCTCCTACGAGCAGTACTTC.

The J gene is TRBJ2-7, the V gene TRBV5-6; 10 nucleotides line up with TRBD2. J lost 4 bases, V lost 4 bases, and 5 bases had no gene match. Germline V gene sequence: CDR1 SGHDT, CDR2 YYEEEE. This CDR3 is built from 14 residues. The DNA of the CDR3 is TGTGCCAGCAGCCCCACTAGCGGGGCTTACGAGCAGTACTTC. This encodes CASSPTSGAYEQYF.

The chain has TRBV19 and TRBJ2-1; weak D call: TRBD1 (5 bases). Germline values: CDR1 LNHDA, CDR2 SQIVND (reference sequence). V lost 0 bases to trimming and J lost 1 base, with 7 bases between them. CDR3 length: 15 amino acids. The CDR3 coding sequence is TGTGCCAGTAGTATAGAAGCAGGGTCCTACAATGAGCAGTTCTTC. It is translated as CASSIEAGSYNEQFF. The variable domain in full, with the rest retrieved from reference TRBV19 and TRBJ2-1, is DGGITQSPKYLFRKEGQNVTLSCEQNLNHDAMYWYRQDPGQGLRLIYYSQIVNDFQKGDIAEGYSVSREKKESFPLTVTSAQKNPTAFYLCASSIEAGSYNEQFFGPGTRLTVL.

The chain uses TRBV24-1 and TRBJ2-3, with a possible D match to TRBD1 (6 bases). Trimming removed 3 bases at V and 3 bases at J, with 15 bases between. The CDR3 is 16 residues long. Germline V gene data show CDR1 as KGHDR and CDR2 as SFDVKD. The CDR3 coding sequence is TGTGCCACCAGTGATCCTTCACAGGGCACGACAGATACGCAGTATTTT. Translation gives CATSDPSQGTTDTQYF.

V gene TRBV10-2 combines with J gene TRBJ1-1; no clear D gene. V lost 3 bases, J lost 4 bases, and 18 bases lay in between. There are 16 residues in the CDR3. Germline lookup yields CDR1 WSHSY and CDR2 SAAADI. The CDR3 nucleotides are TGCGCCAGCAGTGATCTACAGAAACCCACTTTCACTGAAGCTTTCTTT. This encodes CASSDLQKPTFTEAFF.

This rearrangement joins TRBV5-6 to TRBJ2-2, with a possible D match to TRBD1 (5 bases). The germline V gene encodes CDR1 SGHDT and CDR2 YYEEEE. The length of the CDR3 is 15 residues. V was trimmed by 4 bases and J by 1 base, leaving 11 bases between them. DNA for the CDR3: TGTGCCAGCAGCAACTCTGGACAGAACACCGGGGAGCTGTTTTTT. Translation: CASSNSGQNTGELFF.

This clone appeared many times. The J gene is TRBJ1-6, the V gene TRBV6-6, with D possibly TRBD1 on 5 matching bases. This CDR3 has 14 amino acids. CDR1 MNHNY and CDR2 SVGAGI come from the germline V gene (reference sequence). Trimming took off 2 bases at V and 9 bases at J, with 11 bases between the two ends. The CDR3 here is CASSYQGGASPLHF. The CDR3 bases are TGTGCCAGCAGTTACCAGGGAGGGGCTTCACCCCTCCACTTT.

This chain uses TRBV10-3 with TRBJ1-2; 8 positions agree with TRBD1. Germline CDR1 reads ENHRY; CDR2 reads SYGVKD. The CDR3 runs to 16 residues. After removal of 3 bases from V and 4 bases from J, the junction contained 10 bases not matched to a gene. The CDR3 loop reads CAISDPDRGVPYGYTF. In DNA, the CDR3 is TGTGCCATCAGTGACCCCGACAGGGGTGTTCCCTATGGCTACACCTTC.

The chain has TRBV30 and TRBJ2-3; unclear D gene. V was shortened by 0 bases and J by 4 bases, with 11 bases between the two germline ends. Looked up from germline, CDR1 is GTSNPN and CDR2 is SVGIG (reference sequence). CDR3 length equals 14 residues. The CDR3 coding sequence is TGTGCCTGGAGTGTGAGTTTGGGCCCAGATACGCAGTATTTT. This gives the protein CAWSVSLGPDTQYF. Looking up the rest from reference TRBV30 and TRBJ2-3 gives the full variable domain: SQTIHQWPATLVQPVGSPLSLECTVEGTSNPNLYWYRQAAGRGLQLLFYSVGIGQISSEVPQNLSASRPQDRQFILSSKKLLLSDSGFYLCAWSVSLGPDTQYFGPGTRLTVL.

The V call is TRBV2, the J call TRBJ1-2; D call uncertain. This CDR3 has 15 residues. Per germline, CDR1 SNHLY and CDR2 FYNNEI. The germline V and J ends were trimmed by 3 bases and 2 bases, with 13 bases remaining between them. The CDR3 loop is CASSEMGRANYGYTF. The DNA of the CDR3 is TGTGCCAGCAGTGAGATGGGCAGAGCCAACTATGGCTACACCTTC.

V is TRBV6-5 and J is TRBJ2-2; D gene unclear. The CDR3 extends over 15 amino acids. With 2 bases removed from V and 4 bases from J, the gap between germline ends came to 11 bases. Per the germline V gene, CDR1 is MNHEY and CDR2 is SVGAGI. The CDR3 region is CASSYQASVTGELFF. The CDR3 DNA is TGTGCCAGCAGTTACCAAGCGAGCGTCACCGGGGAGCTGTTTTTT.

On this clone itself: Other DNA variants within this sample encode the same CDR3. The V and J genes are TRBV6-5 and TRBJ2-3, with D perhaps matching TRBD2 (6 bases). There are 14 residues in the CDR3. Germline CDR1 is MNHEY and CDR2 is SVGAGI. Trimming took 6 bases from V and 0 from J, leaving 10 bases between them. DNA for the CDR3: TGTGCCAGCAGCACCGGGACTAGCACAGATACGCAGTATTTT. This gives the protein CASSTGTSTDTQYF.

This chain uses TRBV2 with TRBJ2-5; 8 bases fit TRBD1. The CDR3 has 14 amino acids. V lost 9 bases to trimming and J lost 5 bases; unmatched junction nucleotides: 11. The germline gives CDR1 SNHLY, CDR2 FYNNEI. CDR3 in DNA: TGTGCCAGTAGGGGACCACAGGGGGGCGAGACCCAGTACTTC. Its protein product is CASRGPQGGETQYF.

The V call is TRBV25-1, the J call TRBJ2-5; 9 bases line up with TRBD2. V shed 9 bases and J 3 bases; nucleotides not matched to a gene: 11. The CDR3 consists of 15 residues. Germline V gene data show CDR1 as MGHDK and CDR2 as SYGVNS. The CDR3 region is CASAPGLAGKETQYF. The CDR3 DNA reads TGTGCCAGTGCACCGGGTCTAGCGGGGAAAGAGACCCAGTACTTC.

V and J are TRBV5-1 and TRBJ2-7; no definite D call. The germline V and J ends were trimmed by 1 base and 1 base, with 3 bases remaining between them. Germline loops: CDR1 SGHRS, CDR2 YFSETQ. The CDR3 runs 12 residues. The CDR3 region has the DNA TGCGCCAGCAGCTTGACTTCCTACGAGCAGTACTTC. Translated: CASSLTSYEQYF.

This clone was recorded only once. V gene TRBV3-1 (or the pseudogene TRBV3-2) combines with J gene TRBJ1-5; D perhaps matches TRBD1 (5 bases). Trimming removed 4 bases at V and 7 bases at J, with 11 bases between. The length of the CDR3 is 13 residues. Germline V lookup: CDR1 LGHDT, CDR2 YNNKEL (reference sequence). The CDR3, as DNA: TGTGCCAGCAGCCTTGGCAGGGAACAGCCCCAGCATTTT. This sequence encodes CASSLGREQPQHF.

The rearrangement joins TRBV27 to TRBJ2-7; the match to TRBD2 covers 8 bases. Germline CDR1 is MNHEY and CDR2 is SMNVEV (reference sequence). The V gene end was trimmed by 3 bases and the J gene end by 6 bases; junction bases not matched to a gene: 7. This CDR3 is 14 amino acids long. As DNA, the CDR3 is TGTGCCAGCAGTTTTTTAGCGGGAAGGACCGAGCAGTACTTC. This translates into CASSFLAGRTEQYF.

This clone occurred a few times. J is TRBJ2-7 and V is TRBV28; 8 nucleotides agree with TRBD2. Germline CDR1 and CDR2: MDHEN and SYDVKM. Unmatched junction bases numbered 17, after V lost 5 bases and J lost 2 bases. The CDR3 has 18 amino acids. CDR3 nucleotides: TGTGCCAGCAGTCCCATCCCCGCGACTAGCGCCGTACCCTACGAGCAGTACTTC. Its protein is CASSPIPATSAVPYEQYF.

The chain joins TRBV24-1 to TRBJ2-2, with TRBD2 identical over 15 bases. This CDR3 region has 19 residues. Per the germline V gene, CDR1 is KGHDR and CDR2 is SFDVKD. The J segment lost 4 bases and the V segment lost 4 bases, leaving 9 bases of the junction unmatched. The CDR3 nucleotides are TGTGCCACCAGTGACTCCGGGACTAGCGGGAGGTATCTCACCGGGGAGCTGTTTTTT. Protein sequence: CATSDSGTSGRYLTGELFF.

This clone came up once. The chain recombines TRBV28 with TRBJ1-2; 9 positions agree with TRBD1. The CDR3 is 13 residues long. Germline CDR1 is MDHEN and CDR2 is SYDVKM. V was clipped by 7 bases and J by 5 bases; unmatched bases: 5. CDR3 coding DNA: TGTGCCAGCAATCCGGGACAGGGATATGGCTACACCTTC. Its translation is CASNPGQGYGYTF.